A few counts support the clone carrying this T cell receptor beta chain. This specimen comes from a study of blood T cell repertoires in COVID-19. Study information: Donors in the United States, Italy and Spain gave samples during acute or convalescent COVID-19.

The V gene's germline CDR1 is WNHNN and CDR2 SYGVQD (reference sequence). This CDR3 has 16 amino acids. V was shortened by 1 base and J by 10 bases, with 22 bases between the two germline ends. Original processing methods: It was from reference gene primer amplification that nucleated cell counts were estimated. This table comes from immunoSEQ multiplex PCR, and its TCRdb copy is limited to in-frame clones, with some not included. V, J and clone size derive from that table, while D and trimming were established from the DNA sequence. The sample shows around 300,000 clones, about 82% of them seen only once.

The receptor was derived from a human donor in a cohort sampled during active COVID-19. Sample: peripheral blood. The chain carries TRBV10-1 and TRBJ1-1, with D possibly TRBD1 on 6 matching bases. In nucleotides, the CDR3 is TGCGCCAGCAGTGAGTGGGGGCAGGGGCCGGACAAAGGAGCTTTCTTT. Its translation is CASSEWGQGPDKGAFF.